Presented here are 29 T cell receptor beta chains from one specimen sequenced in a study of lymphopenia after photon versus proton radiotherapy. Some clones are missing from TCRdb's copy, which holds only in-frame ones; the method was immunoSEQ multiplex PCR. The repertoire holds under 65,000 clones, approximately 88% seen once, with around 2% in the top ten. The sequencing used peripheral blood, collected from a patient treated with proton-based radiotherapy. These receptors originate from a man aged 60 to 69 with pancreatic cancer.

The chain couples TRBV27 to TRBJ2-3; no definite D call. The germline V gene encodes CDR1 MNHEY and CDR2 SMNVEV (reference sequence). This CDR3 is built from 13 residues. V was pared by 2 bases and J by 2 bases, with 5 bases between. The DNA of the CDR3 is TGTGCCAGCAGTTTACTAAACACAGATACGCAGTATTTT. Amino acids: CASSLLNTDTQYF.

The V and J genes are TRBV2 and TRBJ1-1; D is uncertain. CDR1 is SNHLY and CDR2 is FYNNEI in the germline V gene. The ends were cut back, 1 base at V and 0 bases at J, with 12 bases in the middle. This CDR3 spans 16 amino acids. The CDR3 is CASSEEVLSVNTEAFF. CDR3 nucleotides: TGTGCCAGCAGTGAAGAGGTCCTGAGCGTGAACACTGAAGCTTTCTTT.

The chain joins TRBV2 to TRBJ1-5; the D is unclear. Germline loops: CDR1 SNHLY, CDR2 FYNNEI. Trimming removed 0 bases from V and 4 bases from J, with 7 bases in between. The CDR3 length is 14 residues. CDR3 DNA sequence: TGTGCCAGCAGTGAAGCCCAGGTAAATCAGCCCCAGCATTTT. As protein: CASSEAQVNQPQHF.

The chain is built from TRBV11-3 and TRBJ2-2; a weak D match, TRBD2 (6 bases). Germline V gene sequence: CDR1 SGHNT, CDR2 YENEEA. The CDR3 extends over 18 amino acids. V lost 1 base and J lost 2, with 17 bases in between. The CDR3 loop is CASSLGEIGTANTGELFF. Here the CDR3 DNA reads TGTGCCAGCAGCTTAGGAGAAATCGGGACTGCCAACACCGGGGAGCTGTTTTTT.

The V gene is TRBV7-9, the J gene TRBJ2-2; D unresolved. Trimming removed 7 bases at V and 6 bases at J, with 9 bases between. CDR3 length: 12 residues. Germline CDR1 is SEHNR and CDR2 is FQNEAQ (reference sequence). CDR3: CASTHGPGELFF. In DNA, the CDR3 is TGTGCCAGCACCCACGGTCCCGGGGAGCTGTTTTTT.

This clone was recorded only once. This chain connects TRBV10-3 to TRBJ2-3; no clear D gene. The CDR3 is 14 residues long. Germline V gene sequence: CDR1 ENHRY, CDR2 SYGVKD. The V and J ends lost 7 bases and 0 bases respectively, with 11 bases between them. The CDR3 DNA reads TGTGCCATCAACCAGCGTGCTAGCACAGATACGCAGTATTTT. Amino acids: CAINQRASTDTQYF.

The genes are TRBV5-1 and TRBJ1-3, with TRBD1 as a possible D gene (6 bases). The germline V gene encodes CDR1 SGHRS and CDR2 YFSETQ. The CDR3 totals 16 residues. V was trimmed by 4 bases and J by 1 base, leaving 15 bases between them. CDR3 nucleotides: TGCGCCAGCAGCACAAAAGGGGGGGAGTCTGGAAACACCATATATTTT. Translated: CASSTKGGESGNTIYF.

This clone is a singleton in its sample. The V gene is TRBV11-2, the J gene TRBJ1-1; a weak D match, TRBD1 (6 bases). Germline CDR1 is SGHAT and CDR2 is FQNNGV. V was trimmed by 5 bases and J by 5 bases, leaving 24 bases between them. The CDR3 is 17 amino acids. CDR3: CASSHADYRVGLTEAFF. Written as DNA, the CDR3 is TGTGCCAGCAGCCACGCCGACTACAGGGTTGGATTGACTGAAGCTTTCTTT.

This clone was counted a single time. This chain joins TRBV30 and TRBJ2-5, with TRBD2 matching over 7 bases. This CDR3 is built from 13 residues. V lost 2 bases, J lost 5 bases, and 5 bases stayed unmatched. Germline values: CDR1 GTSNPN, CDR2 SVGIG (reference sequence). CDR3 sequence (DNA): TGTGCCTGGAGTCAGGGAGGGCTCGAGACCCAGTACTTC. This translates into CAWSQGGLETQYF.

The gene calls are TRBV5-8 and TRBJ2-3, with D maybe TRBD2 (5 bases). Deletions cut 4 bases from V and 4 bases from J, with 10 bases between. CDR3 size: 13 residues. CDR1 SGHTS and CDR2 YDEGEE come from the germline V gene. The CDR3 region has the DNA TGTGCCAGCAGCGACACTAGGGCAGATACGCAGTATTTT. Translated: CASSDTRADTQYF.

V is TRBV21-1 and J is TRBJ1-2. TRBV21-1 is recorded as a pseudogene. This CDR3 is 14 amino acids long. The CDR3 nucleotides are TGTGCCAGCAGCATCGACGGAGCGAACTATGGCTACACCTTC. Its protein is CASSIDGANYGYTF.

The gene calls are TRBV20-1 and TRBJ2-1; D is perhaps TRBD2 (5 bases). The V and J ends lost 7 bases and 3 bases respectively, with 7 bases between them. Germline V lookup: CDR1 DFQATT, CDR2 SNEGSKA (reference sequence). This CDR3 contains 11 residues. In DNA form, the CDR3 reads TGCAGTGGGACTTTCTACAATGAGCAGTTCTTC. Translation gives CSGTFYNEQFF.

The rearrangement links TRBV6-1 to TRBJ2-7; D possibly corresponds to TRBD1 (6 bases). This CDR3 is built from 14 residues. CDR1 and CDR2 (germline): MNHNS, SASEGT. The V end was cut by 4 bases, the J end by 3 bases, with 13 bases between. The CDR3 loop is CASSVADSDYEQYF. CDR3 DNA sequence: TGTGCCAGCAGTGTGGCGGACAGCGACTACGAGCAGTACTTC.

The chain couples TRBV29-1 to TRBJ2-2; 9 bases agree with TRBD1. CDR1 and CDR2 (germline): SQVTM, ANQGSEA. The CDR3 has 13 residues. The ends lost 7 bases at V and 0 bases at J; junction bases unmatched: 0. Here the CDR3 DNA reads TGCAGCGGGACAGGGGCGAACACCGGGGAGCTGTTTTTT. Encoded protein: CSGTGANTGELFF.

This clone was observed once. The chain uses TRBV29-1 and TRBJ2-7; D gene unclear. Germline V lookup: CDR1 SQVTM, CDR2 ANQGSEA. This CDR3 comprises 13 residues. Deletions cut 6 bases from V and 3 bases from J, with 15 bases between. The CDR3 coding sequence is TGCAGCGTAACAGAGCCCGGATTCTACGAGCAGTACTTC. It encodes CSVTEPGFYEQYF.

This clone was seen a single time. This chain links TRBV5-8 with TRBJ1-5; D may be TRBD1 (5 bases). This CDR3 is built from 13 residues. V was pared by 5 bases and J by 2 bases, with 8 bases between. Germline CDR1 reads SGHTS; CDR2 reads YDEGEE. CDR3 bases: TGTGCCAGCAGGGGAGGGGGCAATCAGCCCCAGCATTTT. This sequence encodes CASRGGGNQPQHF.

The DNA for the CDR3 is TGTGCCAGCAGTGGGGACAGGTTTAGCTCCTACGAGCAGTACTTC. It is translated as CASSGDRFSSYEQYF. V is TRBV2 and J is TRBJ2-7, with 8 bases identical to TRBD1. There are 15 residues in the CDR3. The junction had 5 bases not matched to a gene; V was cut back by 4 bases and J by 0 bases. Germline lookup yields CDR1 SNHLY and CDR2 FYNNEI. The entire variable domain, with the rest obtained from reference TRBV2 and TRBJ2-7, is as follows: EPEVTQTPSHQVTQMGQEVILRCVPISNHLYFYWYRQILGQKVEFLVSFYNNEISEKSEIFDDQFSVERPDGSNFTLKIRSTKLEDSAMYFCASSGDRFSSYEQYFGPGTRLTVT.

The V gene is TRBV7-9, the J gene TRBJ2-1; TRBD2 matches at 14 bases. J gave up 9 bases and V 7 bases, and 8 bases lay outside the gene matches. Germline V gene sequence: CDR1 SEHNR, CDR2 FQNEAQ (reference sequence). This CDR3 has 15 amino acids. In DNA, the CDR3 is TGTGCCAGCACCCCAGGGACTAGCGGGAGCGGTGAGCAGTTCTTC. It translates to CASTPGTSGSGEQFF.

The V call is TRBV5-6, the J call TRBJ1-1, with 7 bases that match TRBD1. The germline V gene encodes CDR1 SGHDT and CDR2 YYEEEE. V trimming: 3 bases; J trimming: 7 bases; junction bases outside the gene matches: 6. The CDR3 is made up of 13 amino acids. The CDR3 sequence is CASSSPGGFEAFF. The CDR3 coding sequence is TGTGCCAGCAGCTCTCCAGGGGGATTTGAAGCTTTCTTT.

The chain uses TRBV7-6 and TRBJ2-2, with D possibly TRBD2 on 5 matching bases. Germline V gives CDR1 SGHVS, CDR2 FNYEAQ. With 5 bases removed from V and 4 bases from J, the gap between germline ends came to 23 bases. The CDR3 contains 18 residues. The CDR3 DNA sequence: TGTGCCAGCAGCCCCCAGGCGACCCGGCGGGCCCCCACCGGGGAGCTGTTTTTT. The encoded protein is CASSPQATRRAPTGELFF.

The V gene is TRBV25-1, the J gene TRBJ1-5, with a possible D match to TRBD1 (5 bases). CDR3 length: 15 amino acids. The V gene lost 5 bases and the J gene lost 1 base, with 12 bases spanning the gap. The germline V gene has CDR1 MGHDK and CDR2 SYGVNS. The CDR3 DNA sequence: TGTGCCAGCAGTTCCCCTGGGGGGAGCAATCAGCCCCAGCATTTT. Translated, it gives CASSSPGGSNQPQHF.

V and J are TRBV28 and TRBJ1-1; no firm D call. Trimming took 10 bases from V and 5 from J, leaving 14 bases between them. CDR3 length: 12 amino acids. Germline V lookup: CDR1 MDHEN, CDR2 SYDVKM. DNA of the CDR3: TGTGCCACCTCATTGAGACGAACTGAAGCTTTCTTT. Protein sequence: CATSLRRTEAFF.

The rearrangement joins TRBV21-1 to TRBJ1-1. TRBV21-1 is described as a pseudogene. The CDR3 has 16 residues. The CDR3 region is CASSPEGRGRSTEAFF. CDR3 nucleotide sequence: TGTGCCAGCAGCCCCGAAGGGAGGGGGCGTTCCACTGAAGCTTTCTTT.

The chain couples TRBV5-1 to TRBJ2-1, with 10 bases that match TRBD2. Germline values: CDR1 SGHRS, CDR2 YFSETQ. This CDR3 region has 16 residues. The ends lost 2 bases at V and 7 bases at J; junction bases unmatched: 9. CDR3 nucleotide sequence: TGCGCCAGCAGCTTCCGGCTAGCGGGAGAGGTAAATGAGCAGTTCTTC. Its translation is CASSFRLAGEVNEQFF. The full variable domain, its missing parts supplied by reference TRBV5-1 and TRBJ2-1, is KAGVTQTPRYLIKTRGQQVTLSCSPISGHRSVSWYQQTPGQGLQFLFEYFSETQRNKGNFPGRFSGRQFSNSRSEMNVSTLELGDSALYLCASSFRLAGEVNEQFFGPGTRLTVL.

The chain combines TRBV28 with TRBJ2-4, with 7 bases aligning to TRBD1. The CDR3 runs to 14 residues. J gave up 6 bases and V 7 bases, and 9 bases lay outside the gene matches. Looked up from germline, CDR1 is MDHEN and CDR2 is SYDVKM. The CDR3 here is CASTRQGTGNIQYF. For the CDR3, the DNA is TGTGCCAGCACCCGACAGGGTACTGGAAACATTCAGTACTTC. Based on the CDR3 plus reference TRBV28 and TRBJ2-4, the full variable domain is DVKVTQSSRYLVKRTGEKVFLECVQDMDHENMFWYRQDPGLGLRLIYFSYDVKMKEKGDIPEGYSVSREKKERFSLILESASTNQTSMYLCASTRQGTGNIQYFGAGTRLSVL.

The CDR3 loop reads CASSLAGEGEQYF. CDR3 sequence (DNA): TGTGCCAGCAGCTTAGCCGGGGAAGGCGAGCAGTACTTC. The chain joins TRBV7-9 to TRBJ2-7, with a possible D match to TRBD2 (5 bases). Germline V gene lookup returns CDR1 SEHNR and CDR2 FQNEAQ (reference sequence). Trimming left V 0 bases short and J 6 bases short, with 9 bases between. This CDR3 has 13 amino acids.

This chain joins TRBV14 and TRBJ2-7; D ambiguous. This CDR3 contains 11 residues. Trimming removed 4 bases at V and 4 bases at J, with 5 bases between. Germline assignment: CDR1 SGHDN and CDR2 FVKESK. DNA for the CDR3: TGTGCCAGCAGCCTCGGGTACGAGCAGTACTTC. It yields the protein CASSLGYEQYF.

The V call is TRBV21-1, the J call TRBJ2-2; TRBD1 is the table's D call and was not checked against the DNA. TRBV21-1 is a documented pseudogene. The CDR3 is 19 amino acids. The CDR3 loop is CASTKRDSQIYSYTGELFF. CDR3 in DNA: TGTGCCAGCACCAAAAGGGACAGCCAAATATATTCCTACACCGGGGAGCTGTTTTTT.

The chain has TRBV7-9 and TRBJ1-3, with 7 bases that match TRBD1. Germline CDR1 SEHNR, CDR2 FQNEAQ (reference sequence). CDR3 length: 17 amino acids. V was clipped by 4 bases and J by 0 bases; unmatched bases: 9. The CDR3: CASSSEMRGLSGNTIYF. The CDR3 coding sequence is TGTGCCAGCAGCTCCGAGATGAGGGGGCTCTCTGGAAACACCATATATTTT. The full variable domain, with the rest looked up from reference TRBV7-9 and TRBJ1-3, is DTGVSQNPRHKITKRGQNVTFRCDPISEHNRLYWYRQTLGQGPEFLTYFQNEAQLEKSRLLSDRFSAERPKGSFSTLEIQRTEQGDSAMYLCASSSEMRGLSGNTIYFGEGSWLTVV.